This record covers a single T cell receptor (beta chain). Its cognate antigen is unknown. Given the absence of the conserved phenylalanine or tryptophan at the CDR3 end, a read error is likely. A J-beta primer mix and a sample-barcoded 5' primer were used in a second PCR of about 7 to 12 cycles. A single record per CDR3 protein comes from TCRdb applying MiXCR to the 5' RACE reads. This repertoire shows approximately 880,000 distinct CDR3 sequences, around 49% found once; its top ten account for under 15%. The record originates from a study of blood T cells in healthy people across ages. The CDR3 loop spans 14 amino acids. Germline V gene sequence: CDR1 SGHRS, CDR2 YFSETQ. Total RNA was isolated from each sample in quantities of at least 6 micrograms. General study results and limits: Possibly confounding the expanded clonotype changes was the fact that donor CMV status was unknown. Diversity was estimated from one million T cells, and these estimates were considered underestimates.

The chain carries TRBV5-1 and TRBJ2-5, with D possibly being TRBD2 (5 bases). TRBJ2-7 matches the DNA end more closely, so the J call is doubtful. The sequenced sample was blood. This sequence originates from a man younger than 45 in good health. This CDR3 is CASSFSEPIYEQYL. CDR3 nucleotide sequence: TGCGCCAGCAGCTTTAGCGAACCCATCTACGAGCAGTACTTA.